The clone carrying this T cell receptor (beta chain) was seen more than once but under ten times. Antigen: not known. This CDR3 is built from 11 residues. Per germline, CDR1 LGHDT and CDR2 YNNKEL (reference sequence). Trimming removed 1 base from V and 9 bases from J, with 6 bases in between. This entry belongs to a study of Graves' ophthalmopathy and Graves' hyperthyroidism. Looking at the study overall: Peripheral blood was gathered at first diagnosis, ahead of any treatment whatsoever.

Broader study findings: For separating ophthalmopathy from stable hyperthyroidism, a 13-signature model gave around 86% sensitivity and roughly 78% specificity.

RNA transcripts yielded amplified TCR beta CDR3 regions. HTBI-primed first-round RT-PCR preceded second-round multiplex PCR. TCRdb re-analysed the multiplex PCR reads in MiXCR, keeping a single row per CDR3 protein. The table records about 370,000 distinct CDR3 sequences, about 17% of them present only once. This sequence joins TRBV3-1 and TRBJ1-1, with D unclear. The TCR was taken from an adult woman with stable Graves' hyperthyroidism. The sequencing sample was made of peripheral blood. CDR3 bases: TGTGCCAGCAGCCAAGGAGGGAAAGCTTTCTTT. Residues: CASSQGGKAFF.